This T cell receptor (beta chain) was profiled in a study of naive and memory T cell subsets. Trimming pared 7 bases from V and 9 bases from J, leaving 13 bases between. CDR3 length: 12 residues. The germline gives CDR1 MNHNY, CDR2 SVGAGI (reference sequence). CD8 T cells were positively selected from what remained after CD4 positive selection. An equimolar mix of two oligonucleotides served as the beta constant-region primer for TRBC1 and TRBC2. The cDNA 3' end received a ligated single-stranded oligonucleotide carrying the SP2 primer and a 12-nucleotide UMI. Nested alpha and beta constant-region primers with the SP2 primer drove four PCR rounds on ligated cDNA. Each CDR3 protein is one row after TCRdb ran MiXCR on the UMI-ligation and nested PCR reads. The repertoire holds roughly 98,000 distinct CDR3 sequences, with 7% as singletons.

The TCR sequence derives from a human donor in good health. What was sequenced was central memory CD4+ T cells from blood. The rearrangement uses TRBV6-6 and TRBJ2-1, with TRBD2 as a possible D gene (5 bases). CDR3 DNA sequence: TGTGCCAGCAAAGGCGGGTCCAGTGAGCAGTTCTTC. Translated: CASKGGSSEQFF.